This T cell receptor beta chain derives from a study of molecular identifiers for immune sequencing clone quantification. One entry per CDR3 protein, called by TCRdb with MiXCR from the PCR reads. The sample contains around 320,000 distinct CDR3 sequences, about 23% of which appear only once. The CDR3 has 19 residues. Trimming removed 6 bases from V and 0 bases from J, with 23 bases in between. The receptor comes from a human donor in good health. Some libraries in this study had Jurkat cell RNA spiked in. V gene TRBV12-3 or TRBV12-4 combines with J gene TRBJ1-4; D perhaps matches TRBD1 (6 bases). Material: naive CD8+ T cells from blood, with Jurkat cell RNA spiked in. Subset specified: FACS-sorted CD8+CD4-CCR7+CD45RA+ naive T cells. The chain's CDR3 is CASRQKQGRFGPTNEKLFF. In DNA, the CDR3 is TGTGCCAGCAGGCAGAAACAGGGAAGGTTTGGTCCAACTAATGAAAAACTGTTTTTT.